The next 10 T cell receptor beta chains were all read from a single sample in a study of T cells after yellow fever vaccination. TCRdb re-called the 5' RACE reads with MiXCR, one entry per CDR3 protein. In the table there are fewer than 650,000 distinct CDR3 sequences, roughly a fifth of which are singletons. The sample was PBMCs, taken around 3 weeks after the first yellow fever vaccination. These receptors all stem from a man aged 18-30 years who received the YFV17D yellow fever vaccine.

V is TRBV6-1 and J is TRBJ2-1, with 8 bases identical to TRBD1. CDR3 size: 16 residues. V lost 7 bases and J lost 5; bases outside the gene matches: 13. Germline V gene sequence: CDR1 MNHNS, CDR2 SASEGT. The DNA for the CDR3 is TGTGCCAGCACCATGGAGGACAGGGAGGACAACAATGAGCAGTTCTTC. This gives the protein CASTMEDREDNNEQFF.

The chain has TRBV20-1 and TRBJ1-2; 7 bases agree with TRBD1. From germline, CDR1 is DFQATT and CDR2 SNEGSKA (reference sequence). This CDR3 is built from 12 residues. In DNA, the CDR3 is TGCACCTCGGACTTCCAGGGGGATGGCTACACCTTC. Translated, it gives CTSDFQGDGYTF.

V usage is TRBV20-1 and J usage is TRBJ1-1, with D perhaps TRBD1 (6 bases). The CDR3 runs to 12 residues. Deletions cut 4 bases from V and 6 bases from J, with 12 bases between. CDR1 is DFQATT and CDR2 is SNEGSKA in the germline V gene (reference sequence). The CDR3, as DNA: TGCAGTGCTACCCGACAGGACTCTGAAGCTTTCTTT. This gives the protein CSATRQDSEAFF.

This clonotype was counted between two and nine times. This chain joins TRBV12-3 or TRBV12-4 and TRBJ2-3; D is ambiguous. The length of the CDR3 is 12 residues. Trimming took 5 bases from V and 10 from J, leaving 13 bases between them. CDR3 protein: CASSPRLGAQYF. The DNA of the CDR3 is TGTGCCAGCAGTCCTAGATTAGGTGCGCAGTATTTT.

This chain links TRBV5-1 with TRBJ2-7; 8 nucleotides align to TRBD2. The CDR3 has 15 amino acids. V lost 4 bases, J lost 1 base, and 7 bases stayed unmatched. CDR1 and CDR2 (germline): SGHRS, YFSETQ. CDR3 DNA sequence: TGCGCCAGCAGCGCCTCGGGACTAGGTTCCTACGAGCAGTACTTC. This codes for CASSASGLGSYEQYF.

In its sample, this clonotype was seen a few times. The chain is built from TRBV6-5 and TRBJ1-1; unclear D gene. The CDR3 sequence is 15 residues long. V lost 3 bases, J lost 0 bases, and 11 bases lay in between. Looked up from germline, CDR1 is MNHEY and CDR2 is SVGAGI. CDR3 sequence: CASSYQEGMNTEAFF. CDR3 nucleotide sequence: TGTGCCAGCAGTTATCAGGAGGGAATGAACACTGAAGCTTTCTTT.

There are a few counts of this clonotype. This chain links TRBV21-1 with TRBJ2-6. TRBV21-1 is a recognized pseudogene. CDR3 length: 15 amino acids. DNA for the CDR3: TGTGCCAGCAGACTTCGTGTTACTGGGGCCAACGTCCTGACTTTC. Its protein is CASRLRVTGANVLTF.

The chain combines TRBV11-2 with TRBJ1-1; no clear D gene. V lost 3 bases and J 4 bases, leaving 18 bases between the germline ends. The CDR3 is 16 amino acids. The germline V gene has CDR1 SGHAT and CDR2 FQNNGV. The CDR3 sequence is CASSFPPPPSRTEAFF. In nucleotides, the CDR3 is TGTGCCAGCAGCTTTCCACCCCCTCCTTCCCGCACTGAAGCTTTCTTT.

The chain couples TRBV5-1 to TRBJ2-5; possible D gene TRBD2, 5 bases. CDR1 is SGHRS, CDR2 YFSETQ, per germline. This CDR3 is 13 amino acids long. V gave up 10 bases and J gave up 3 bases, with 16 bases separating them. The CDR3: CAGRGGDEETQYF. The CDR3, as DNA: TGCGCCGGGAGAGGTGGAGACGAAGAGACCCAGTACTTC.

Here the CDR3 reads CASVGSSYEQYV. CDR3 sequence (DNA): TGTGCCAGCGTCGGGTCCTCCTACGAGCAGTACGTC. The V gene is TRBV6-2 or TRBV6-3, the J gene TRBJ2-7; D remains unclear. Germline V CDR1 and CDR2: MNHEY, SVGEGT. The CDR3 is 12 amino acids. V was cut by 8 bases and J by 0 bases, with 8 bases left in between.